The clone carrying this TCR beta chain was counted between two and nine times. This entry comes from a study of T cells in Graves' hyperthyroidism and ophthalmopathy. Deletions cut 2 bases from V and 4 bases from J, with 14 bases between. The CDR3 spans 14 residues. CDR1 SQVTM and CDR2 ANQGSEA come from the germline V gene. The CDR3 regions of TCR beta were amplified from RNA transcripts. First-round RT-PCR targeting the TCR CDR3 was performed with the HTBI primer set. TCRdb fed the multiplex PCR reads into MiXCR, producing one record per CDR3 protein. The table includes around 690,000 distinct CDR3 sequences, 15% to 20% detected once.

The receptor's source is a man in his fifties or sixties with Graves' hyperthyroidism. The chain recombines TRBV29-1 with TRBJ1-2; tentative D call: TRBD1 (5 bases). Material: blood. CDR3 loop: CSVEMETVGYGYTF. CDR3 in DNA: TGCAGCGTTGAAATGGAGACAGTGGGCTATGGCTACACCTTC.